This T cell receptor beta chain emerged from a study of blood T cells in healthy people across ages. Findings of the study overall: Age brought a roughly linear fall in TCR beta diversity measured per million T cells.

Together with a sample-barcoded 5' primer, a J-beta primer mix was included in a second PCR lasting about 6 to 12 cycles. Every cDNA was tagged by a template-switch adaptor with 12 random nucleotides. In TCRdb, the 5' RACE reads were re-called with MiXCR into one record per CDR3 protein. The table has about a million distinct CDR3 sequences, around 48% seen once; the top ten hold roughly 12%. With respect to this clonotype: Its target is unknown. A junction end diverges from the germline sequence, so it may reflect a read error.

Healthy individuals of Caucasian origin from Russia, aged about 6 to 100, served as donors. Donors each provided approximately 9.6 milliliters of peripheral blood. The material sequenced was blood. This clonotype was obtained from a man aged 25 to 40 in good health.

CDR3 in DNA: TGCGCCTGGAGTGTACCCCGGACCAGGGTCGGCTACACCTTC. Encoded protein: CAWSVPRTRVGYTF. V gene TRBV30 combines with J gene TRBJ1-2; a possible D gene is TRBD1 (5 bases). Germline V gene lookup returns CDR1 GTSNPN and CDR2 SVGIG (reference sequence). CDR3 length equals 14 residues.